A selection of T cell receptor beta chains follows, all from one sample in a study of blood T cell repertoires in COVID-19. TCRdb's copy holds only in-frame clones and misses some; the assay was immunoSEQ multiplex PCR. This table has approximately 300,000 clones, 80% to 90% appearing once. The sequenced sample was PBMCs or T cells enriched from blood (not recorded which). These receptors were obtained from a woman younger than 45 who had recovered from COVID-19. Both conserved end residues are part of each CDR3. Each record gives: V gene, J gene, D gene, clone size, CDR3 protein, CDR3 DNA. The D gene is left open where the match is weak. Size is stated for part of the rows, as once, few or many counts, or as a class when the clone is expanded.

V: TRBV2
J: TRBJ2-1
D: TRBD1
size: -
CDR3: CASRQGANNEQFF
DNA: TGTGCCAGCAGACAGGGGGCGAACAATGAGCAGTTCTTC

V: TRBV18
J: TRBJ2-7
D: -
size: -
CDR3: CASSQSTGYEQYF
DNA: TGTGCCAGCTCACAAAGTACAGGGTACGAGCAGTACTTC

V: TRBV6-1
J: TRBJ1-1
D: -
size: -
CDR3: CASSERTGEAFF
DNA: TGTGCCAGCAGTGAACGAACGGGTGAAGCTTTCTTT

V: TRBV27
J: TRBJ1-1
D: -
size: -
CDR3: CASREVTGRGTEAFF
DNA: TGTGCCAGCAGGGAAGTGACAGGTCGCGGAACTGAAGCTTTCTTT

V: TRBV12-3/TRBV12-4
J: TRBJ1-1
D: TRBD1
size: -
CDR3: CASSFGDSPAFF
DNA: TGTGCCAGCAGTTTTGGGGACAGCCCGGCTTTCTTT

V: TRBV19
J: TRBJ2-7
D: -
size: once
CDR3: CASSIDRQSYEQYF
DNA: TGTGCCAGTAGTATAGATCGACAGTCCTACGAGCAGTACTTC

V: TRBV19
J: TRBJ2-1
D: TRBD2
size: -
CDR3: CASSPKAGLFNEQFF
DNA: TGTGCCAGTAGTCCTAAAGCGGGATTATTTAATGAGCAGTTCTTC

V: TRBV28
J: TRBJ1-5
D: -
size: -
CDR3: CASSLGLFSNQPQHF
DNA: TGTGCCAGCAGTTTAGGCCTTTTTAGCAATCAGCCCCAGCATTTT

V: TRBV4-1
J: TRBJ2-6
D: TRBD1
size: once
CDR3: CASSQTGQTSGANVLTF
DNA: TGCGCCAGCAGCCAAACGGGACAGACCTCTGGGGCCAACGTCCTGACTTTC

V: TRBV28
J: TRBJ1-2
D: -
size: -
CDR3: CASSQGRGQIPNYGYTF
DNA: TGTGCCAGCAGTCAGGGGAGGGGCCAAATTCCTAACTATGGCTACACCTTC

V: TRBV28
J: TRBJ1-2
D: TRBD1
size: -
CDR3: CASSLESDRDRNRDGYTF
DNA: TGTGCCAGCAGTTTAGAATCGGACAGGGATCGAAATAGAGATGGCTACACCTTC

V: TRBV7-9
J: TRBJ2-5
D: TRBD2
size: few
CDR3: CASSLAERGRETQYF
DNA: TGTGCCAGCAGCTTAGCCGAGCGGGGGCGGGAGACCCAGTACTTC

V: TRBV29-1
J: TRBJ2-5
D: TRBD2
size: -
CDR3: CSAYSGGETQYF
DNA: TGCAGCGCCTATAGCGGGGGTGAGACCCAGTACTTC

V: TRBV2
J: TRBJ2-7
D: TRBD2
size: -
CDR3: CASSKTFSGGVYEQYF
DNA: TGTGCCAGCAGCAAGACTTTTAGCGGGGGGGTATACGAGCAGTACTTC

V: TRBV19
J: TRBJ1-2
D: -
size: -
CDR3: CASSIGRTDNYGYTF
DNA: TGTGCCAGTAGTATAGGTAGGACAGATAACTATGGCTACACCTTC

V: TRBV2
J: TRBJ1-6
D: -
size: -
CDR3: CASRAQANSYNSPLHF
DNA: TGTGCCAGCAGGGCACAGGCGAACTCCTATAATTCACCCCTCCACTTT

V: TRBV3-1/TRBV3-2
J: TRBJ1-2
D: TRBD1
size: -
CDR3: CASSQGGQFVTGGNYGYTF
DNA: TGTGCCAGCAGCCAAGGGGGGCAATTTGTTACAGGGGGTAACTATGGCTACACCTTC

V: TRBV19
J: TRBJ1-6
D: -
size: -
CDR3: CASSIFTSGSPLHF
DNA: TGTGCCAGTAGTATATTCACCTCGGGTTCACCCCTCCACTTT

V: TRBV28
J: TRBJ1-1
D: -
size: -
CDR3: CASSRRGFVAEAFF
DNA: TGTGCCAGCAGCCGAAGGGGGTTTGTTGCTGAAGCTTTCTTT

V: TRBV5-5
J: TRBJ1-5
D: -
size: -
CDR3: CASSPDGGRRGRLNQPQHF
DNA: TGTGCCAGCAGCCCTGACGGGGGACGCCGGGGCCGACTCAATCAGCCCCAGCATTTT

V: TRBV30
J: TRBJ1-3
D: -
size: -
CDR3: CAWSLTDSGNTIYF
DNA: TGTGCCTGGAGCTTGACTGACTCTGGAAACACCATATATTTT

V: TRBV7-8
J: TRBJ1-5
D: TRBD1
size: -
CDR3: CASSFDRASNQPQHF
DNA: TGTGCCAGCAGCTTTGACAGGGCGAGCAATCAGCCCCAGCATTTT

V: TRBV5-6
J: TRBJ1-4
D: -
size: -
CDR3: CASSFGLEKLFF
DNA: TGTGCCAGCAGCTTCGGGTTGGAAAAACTGTTTTTT

V: TRBV7-9
J: TRBJ2-7
D: TRBD1
size: -
CDR3: CASSNPGTGNSYEQYF
DNA: TGTGCCAGCAGCAACCCTGGGACAGGCAACTCCTACGAGCAGTACTTC

V: TRBV3-1/TRBV3-2
J: TRBJ2-1
D: TRBD2
size: -
CDR3: CASSPGLAALNEQFF
DNA: TGTGCCAGCAGCCCGGGACTAGCGGCTCTCAATGAGCAGTTCTTC

V: TRBV10-1
J: TRBJ1-1
D: -
size: -
CDR3: CASSRHLNTEAFF
DNA: TGCGCCAGCAGCAGGCATCTGAACACTGAAGCTTTCTTT

V: TRBV9
J: TRBJ2-2
D: TRBD1
size: -
CDR3: CASSPPGQSNTGELFF
DNA: TGTGCCAGCAGCCCCCCGGGACAGTCGAACACCGGGGAGCTGTTTTTT

V: TRBV14
J: TRBJ2-3
D: TRBD2
size: -
CDR3: CASSQGVAGGLDTQYF
DNA: TGTGCCAGCAGCCAAGGCGTAGCGGGAGGGCTAGATACGCAGTATTTT

V: TRBV5-6
J: TRBJ1-4
D: TRBD1
size: -
CDR3: CASSLLGQSATNEKLFF
DNA: TGTGCCAGCAGCTTACTGGGACAGAGTGCAACTAATGAAAAACTGTTTTTT

V: TRBV11-2
J: TRBJ2-7
D: -
size: -
CDR3: CASSLASVGSGYEQYF
DNA: TGTGCCAGCAGCTTAGCATCGGTAGGCTCGGGCTACGAGCAGTACTTC

V: TRBV7-2
J: TRBJ2-7
D: -
size: -
CDR3: CASSARPGQDYEQYF
DNA: TGTGCCAGCAGCGCCCGCCCTGGGCAGGACTACGAGCAGTACTTC

V: TRBV4-1
J: TRBJ1-2
D: -
size: -
CDR3: CASSVRGGNYGYTF
DNA: TGCGCCAGCAGCGTCCGGGGGGGAAACTATGGCTACACCTTC

V: TRBV7-9
J: TRBJ1-1
D: -
size: -
CDR3: CASSHSVTPNTEAFF
DNA: TGTGCCAGCAGCCACTCCGTAACCCCGAACACTGAAGCTTTCTTT

V: TRBV29-1
J: TRBJ1-2
D: -
size: -
CDR3: CSVVFLEDYGYTF
DNA: TGCAGCGTTGTTTTTCTGGAGGACTATGGCTACACCTTC

V: TRBV4-1
J: TRBJ2-1
D: TRBD2
size: -
CDR3: CASRPETSGNEQFF
DNA: TGCGCCAGCAGACCTGAGACTAGCGGCAATGAGCAGTTCTTC

V: TRBV7-2
J: TRBJ2-3
D: TRBD2
size: -
CDR3: CASGLAGGAADTQYF
DNA: TGTGCCAGCGGACTAGCGGGGGGGGCCGCAGATACGCAGTATTTT

V: TRBV5-6
J: TRBJ1-2
D: TRBD1
size: -
CDR3: CASSYGVFDRDSYGYTF
DNA: TGTGCCAGCAGCTATGGGGTTTTCGACAGGGACTCCTATGGCTACACCTTC

V: TRBV28
J: TRBJ1-5
D: TRBD1
size: -
CDR3: CASSLADRGKPQHF
DNA: TGTGCCAGCAGTTTAGCGGACAGGGGAAAGCCCCAGCATTTT

V: TRBV6-5
J: TRBJ1-5
D: TRBD1
size: -
CDR3: CASRQGASNQPQHF
DNA: TGTGCCAGCCGACAGGGGGCGAGCAATCAGCCCCAGCATTTT

V: TRBV4-1
J: TRBJ1-1
D: -
size: -
CDR3: CASSPRQGLAFF
DNA: TGCGCCAGCAGCCCCCGCCAGGGGTTGGCTTTCTTT

V: TRBV19
J: TRBJ1-5
D: -
size: -
CDR3: CASSTGQLGQPQHF
DNA: TGTGCCAGTAGTACTGGACAGTTGGGTCAGCCCCAGCATTTT

V: TRBV27
J: TRBJ2-7
D: TRBD1
size: -
CDR3: CASSLYVGQLSYEQYF
DNA: TGTGCCAGCAGTTTATATGTGGGACAGCTATCCTACGAGCAGTACTTC

V: TRBV6-6
J: TRBJ1-1
D: TRBD1
size: -
CDR3: CASSRPRQGKNTEAFF
DNA: TGTGCCAGCAGTCGACCCCGACAGGGAAAGAACACTGAAGCTTTCTTT

V: TRBV28
J: TRBJ2-2
D: -
size: -
CDR3: CASSWASSRRSGELFF
DNA: TGTGCCAGCAGTTGGGCCTCTAGCAGGAGGTCCGGGGAGCTGTTTTTT

V: TRBV27
J: TRBJ2-1
D: TRBD2
size: -
CDR3: CASSSSGRPSYNEQFF
DNA: TGTGCCAGCAGTTCTAGCGGGAGGCCCTCCTACAATGAGCAGTTCTTC

V: TRBV28
J: TRBJ1-5
D: TRBD1
size: -
CDR3: CATSSEGASPYSNQPQHF
DNA: TGTGCCACTTCGTCGGAGGGGGCGTCCCCCTATAGCAATCAGCCCCAGCATTTT

V: TRBV20-1
J: TRBJ1-1
D: -
size: -
CDR3: CSAGRVEAFF
DNA: TGCAGTGCTGGGAGGGTTGAAGCTTTCTTT

V: TRBV9
J: TRBJ2-1
D: TRBD1
size: -
CDR3: CASSETGGAMFIYEQFF
DNA: TGTGCCAGCAGCGAGACAGGGGGCGCAATGTTTATCTATGAGCAGTTCTTC

V: TRBV7-7
J: TRBJ2-2
D: TRBD2
size: -
CDR3: CASSRGAGGANTGELFF
DNA: TGTGCCAGCAGCCGGGGAGCGGGGGGCGCGAACACCGGGGAGCTGTTTTTT

V: TRBV29-1
J: TRBJ2-2
D: TRBD1
size: -
CDR3: CSWGQGDTGELFF
DNA: TGCAGCTGGGGACAGGGGGACACCGGGGAGCTGTTTTTT

V: TRBV11-1
J: TRBJ2-5
D: TRBD2
size: -
CDR3: CASSLYSGGQETQYF
DNA: TGTGCCAGCAGCTTGTATAGCGGGGGACAAGAGACCCAGTACTTC

V: TRBV28
J: TRBJ1-3
D: TRBD1
size: once
CDR3: CASSRTGTAVEGNTIYF
DNA: TGTGCCAGCAGCCGAACCGGGACAGCCGTCGAAGGAAACACCATATATTTT

V: TRBV9
J: TRBJ1-2
D: -
size: -
CDR3: CASSVGGEDGYTF
DNA: TGTGCCAGCAGCGTTGGAGGGGAGGATGGCTACACCTTC

V: TRBV7-2
J: TRBJ1-5
D: TRBD1
size: -
CDR3: CASSLAGRGVRAPQHF
DNA: TGTGCCAGCAGCTTAGCGGGCAGGGGGGTGCGAGCGCCCCAGCATTTT

V: TRBV19
J: TRBJ1-5
D: -
size: -
CDR3: CASSISGSQPQHF
DNA: TGTGCCAGTAGTATATCAGGGTCACAGCCCCAGCATTTT

V: TRBV29-1
J: TRBJ1-2
D: -
size: -
CDR3: CSVGQANYGYTF
DNA: TGCAGCGTTGGACAGGCTAACTATGGCTACACCTTC

V: TRBV11-2
J: TRBJ2-7
D: TRBD2
size: -
CDR3: CASGTLKREDHEQYF
DNA: TGTGCCAGCGGGACCCTCAAGCGGGAGGACCACGAGCAGTACTTC

V: TRBV7-2
J: TRBJ2-6
D: TRBD1
size: few
CDR3: CASTKGAGFSSGANVLTF
DNA: TGTGCCAGCACCAAGGGGGCCGGGTTCAGCTCTGGGGCCAACGTCCTGACTTTC

V: TRBV5-1
J: TRBJ2-7
D: -
size: -
CDR3: CASSLNGGAYLYEQYF
DNA: TGCGCCAGCAGCTTGAATGGGGGGGCGTATCTCTACGAGCAGTACTTC